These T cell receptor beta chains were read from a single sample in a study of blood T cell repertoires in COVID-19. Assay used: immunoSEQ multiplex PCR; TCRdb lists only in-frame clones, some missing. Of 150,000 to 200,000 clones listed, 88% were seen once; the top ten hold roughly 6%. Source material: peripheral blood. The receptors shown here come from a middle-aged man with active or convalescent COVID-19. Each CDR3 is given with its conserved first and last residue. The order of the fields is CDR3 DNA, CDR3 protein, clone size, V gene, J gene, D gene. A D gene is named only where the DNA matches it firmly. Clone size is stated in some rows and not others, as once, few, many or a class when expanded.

TGTGCCAGCAGCGTGGGGCTGTATGAGACCCAGTACTTC,CASSVGLYETQYF,once,TRBV7-2,TRBJ2-5,-
TGTGCCAGCAGTCGGCTAGCGGGGGCCGGCACAGATACGCAGTATTTT,CASSRLAGAGTDTQYF,-,TRBV6-4,TRBJ2-3,TRBD2
TGTGCCAGCAGTTCCGTCGGCAGGGGGTACTACGAGCAGTACTTC,CASSSVGRGYYEQYF,-,TRBV28,TRBJ2-7,TRBD1
TGTGCAAGTCGCTTAACGGGTATCTACGAGCAGTACTTC,CASRLTGIYEQYF,-,TRBV12-2,TRBJ2-7,-
TGTGCCAGCAGCTTGGAAGCAGGGACCTACAATGAGCAGTTCTTC,CASSLEAGTYNEQFF,once,TRBV5-4,TRBJ2-1,-
TGTGCCAGCAGGGATAGACAGGGGGGAAAGAATGAGCAGTTCTTC,CASRDRQGGKNEQFF,-,TRBV2,TRBJ2-1,TRBD1
TGTGCCAGCAGTTTAATAGGACAGATAAACACTGAAGCTTTCTTT,CASSLIGQINTEAFF,-,TRBV28,TRBJ1-1,-
TGTGCCTGGAGTCGGGGACAGGGGATACTCTACGAGCAGTACTTC,CAWSRGQGILYEQYF,once,TRBV30,TRBJ2-7,TRBD1
TGTGCCAGCAGCTTGGGGACAGGGACGAACAATCAGCCCCAGCATTTT,CASSLGTGTNNQPQHF,-,TRBV5-8,TRBJ1-5,TRBD1
TGTGCCAGCAGCGTCATAGGGGAAACTAGCACAGATACGCAGTATTTT,CASSVIGETSTDTQYF,-,TRBV9,TRBJ2-3,-
TGTGCCAGCAGTGAAGGGACACGGATGACGGGCAATCAGCCCCAGCATTTT,CASSEGTRMTGNQPQHF,-,TRBV6-1,TRBJ1-5,-
TGTGCCAGTAGTACCGACAGGGGATCCTATAATTCACCCCTCCACTTT,CASSTDRGSYNSPLHF,-,TRBV19,TRBJ1-6,TRBD1
TGTGCCAGCAGCGTCAGGACTAGTAGGGCGGATACGCAGTATTTT,CASSVRTSRADTQYF,once,TRBV13,TRBJ2-3,TRBD2
TGTGCCAGCAGCATTCTTAGCGGGACTAGCACAGATACGCAGTATTTT,CASSILSGTSTDTQYF,-,TRBV28,TRBJ2-3,TRBD2
TGTGCCATCAGTGAGGGGGACAGGGGACCTTATGGCTACACCTTC,CAISEGDRGPYGYTF,-,TRBV10-3,TRBJ1-2,TRBD1
TGTGCCACCAGCAGAGATAGGGGAACAGCGTCCTACGAGCAGTACTTC,CATSRDRGTASYEQYF,once,TRBV15,TRBJ2-7,-